Shown below are 24 T cell receptor beta chains from a single sample sequenced in a study of cytomegalovirus exposure and HLA in healthy donors. Both 60 Vbeta primers and 13 Jbeta primers went into the PCR. Repertoires were generated with immunoSEQ multiplex PCR, while TCRdb's copy carries only in-frame clones and drops some. The sample shows some 140,000 clones, roughly four fifths of them seen only once. Source material: PBMCs. These receptors originate from a female donor in good health and CMV-seropositive.

The genes are TRBV7-2 and TRBJ2-5; no reliable D call. Trimming stripped 2 bases from V and 5 bases from J, with 9 bases between. Germline lookup yields CDR1 SGHTA and CDR2 FQGNSA. This CDR3 has 13 amino acids. CDR3 protein: CASSLKAGETQYF. The CDR3 nucleotides read TGTGCCAGCAGCTTAAAGGCCGGGGAGACCCAGTACTTC.

The chain links TRBV7-7 to TRBJ2-1, with 11 positions matching TRBD2. The CDR3 totals 14 residues. J was trimmed by 7 bases and V by 1 base; bases with no gene match: 0. Germline CDR1 SSHAT, CDR2 FNYEAQ (reference sequence). CDR3 nucleotides: TGTGCCAGCAGCTTAGGGACTAGCGGGAATGAGCAGTTCTTC. Translated: CASSLGTSGNEQFF.

The chain recombines TRBV10-3 with TRBJ1-4; maybe TRBD1 (6 bases). Germline values: CDR1 ENHRY, CDR2 SYGVKD. This CDR3 contains 14 residues. V lost 5 bases and J lost 0, with 7 bases in between. CDR3 in amino acids: CAISRTATNEKLFF. The DNA of the CDR3 is TGTGCCATCAGTAGGACAGCAACTAATGAAAAACTGTTTTTT.

The rearrangement uses TRBV2 and TRBJ2-3; no clear D gene. V shed 7 bases and J shed 2 bases, with 10 bases lying between them. This CDR3 spans 13 amino acids. Germline V gene data show CDR1 as SNHLY and CDR2 as FYNNEI. The CDR3 here is CASILSNTDTQYF. The DNA of the CDR3 is TGTGCCAGCATCCTCAGTAACACAGATACGCAGTATTTT. The full variable domain, its missing parts supplied by reference TRBV2 and TRBJ2-3, is EPEVTQTPSHQVTQMGQEVILRCVPISNHLYFYWYRQILGQKVEFLVSFYNNEISEKSEIFDDQFSVERPDGSNFTLKIRSTKLEDSAMYFCASILSNTDTQYFGPGTRLTVL.

This clone came up once. This sequence joins TRBV5-4 and TRBJ2-1; D is uncertain. The V gene lost 0 bases and the J gene lost 9 bases, with 13 bases spanning the gap. Germline assignment: CDR1 SGHNT and CDR2 YYREEE (reference sequence). The CDR3 is made up of 14 amino acids. CDR3 DNA: TGTGCCAGCAGCTTGGGGCAAATTACAAGTGAGCAGTTCTTC. Translation: CASSLGQITSEQFF.

Points on this clone: Additional DNA sequences in this sample encode the identical CDR3. The chain joins TRBV27 to TRBJ2-3; D possibly corresponds to TRBD2 (6 bases). CDR1 is MNHEY and CDR2 is SMNVEV in the germline V gene (reference sequence). The CDR3 sequence is 13 residues long. V lost 5 bases, J lost 4 bases, and 10 bases lay in between. CDR3 sequence reads: CASSPGGSDTQYF. The CDR3 DNA follows: TGTGCCAGCAGTCCCGGGGGTTCAGATACGCAGTATTTT.

The chain links TRBV6-5 to TRBJ2-2; TRBD2 is a possible D gene (6 bases). The germline V gene has CDR1 MNHEY and CDR2 SVGAGI. Trimming removed 5 bases at V and 8 bases at J, with 12 bases between. There are 13 residues in the CDR3. This chain's CDR3 is CASSNLRGGELFF. The CDR3 DNA follows: TGTGCCAGCAGTAACCTCCGGGGGGGGGAGCTGTTTTTT.

The chain recombines TRBV5-1 with TRBJ2-5; D unresolved. Trimming stripped 3 bases from V and 3 bases from J, with 9 bases between. The CDR3 length is 13 residues. Germline assignment: CDR1 SGHRS and CDR2 YFSETQ. The CDR3 loop is CASSSHAKETQYF. As DNA, the CDR3 is TGCGCCAGCAGCTCACACGCAAAAGAGACCCAGTACTTC. The full variable domain, rest sourced from reference TRBV5-1 and TRBJ2-5, is KAGVTQTPRYLIKTRGQQVTLSCSPISGHRSVSWYQQTPGQGLQFLFEYFSETQRNKGNFPGRFSGRQFSNSRSEMNVSTLELGDSALYLCASSSHAKETQYFGPGTRLLVL.

This clone was counted a few times. The V and J genes are TRBV10-1 and TRBJ1-2, with 9 bases fitting TRBD1. The CDR3 loop spans 15 amino acids. The ends lost 6 bases at V and 4 bases at J; junction bases unmatched: 9. Germline CDR1 and CDR2: WNHNN and SYGVQD (reference sequence). In nucleotides, the CDR3 is TGCGCCAGCAGATTGCCGGGACAGGGCCCCTATGGCTACACCTTC. Amino acids: CASRLPGQGPYGYTF.

The CDR3 here is CASSLDGTGQGFRETQYF. The CDR3 region has the DNA TGTGCCAGCAGCTTAGACGGAACTGGACAGGGCTTTAGGGAGACCCAGTACTTC. The chain uses TRBV11-2 and TRBJ2-5, with 8 bases aligning to TRBD1. The V segment lost 0 bases and the J segment 5 bases; nucleotides outside the gene matches: 14. Germline CDR1 is SGHAT and CDR2 is FQNNGV. The CDR3 covers 18 residues.

The CDR3 DNA reads as TGTGCCACCAGCAGGGAACAGGTATACACCGGGGAGCTGTTTTTT. Translated, it gives CATSREQVYTGELFF. This chain joins TRBV15 and TRBJ2-2; TRBD1 might be the D (5 bases). This CDR3 region has 15 residues. CDR1 is LNHNV, CDR2 YYDKDF, per germline (reference sequence). The V gene lost 3 bases and the J gene lost 3 bases, with 11 bases spanning the gap.

This clone has more than one count but fewer than ten. The genes are TRBV7-8 and TRBJ1-2, with 8 nucleotides matching TRBD1. Trimming at V came to 2 bases and at J to 8 bases, leaving 10 bases not matched to a gene. CDR1 is SGHVS and CDR2 is FQNEAQ in the germline V gene. CDR3 size: 15 residues. CDR3 DNA: TGTGCCAGCAGCTTATGGGGCACAGGGGGTGGCGGCTACACCTTC. Translating gives CASSLWGTGGGGYTF.

The CDR3 DNA is TGTGCCTGGTCAAAACATGATTCACCCCTCCACTTT. Protein sequence: CAWSKHDSPLHF. This chain joins TRBV30 and TRBJ1-6; no clear D. Germline V lookup: CDR1 GTSNPN, CDR2 SVGIG (reference sequence). Trimming removed 5 bases at V and 8 bases at J, with 10 bases between. The CDR3 is 12 residues long.

This chain joins TRBV28 and TRBJ2-1, with 10 nucleotides matching TRBD2. The ends lost 8 bases at V and 4 bases at J; junction bases unmatched: 5. The germline CDR1 and CDR2 sequences are MDHEN and SYDVKM. The CDR3 runs to 14 residues. CDR3 coding DNA: TGTGCCAGCCGAACTAGCGGGGTGTACAATGAGCAGTTCTTC. Its protein product is CASRTSGVYNEQFF.

The J gene is TRBJ1-2, the V gene TRBV27; D is unresolved. V was trimmed by 1 base and J by 4 bases, leaving 13 bases between them. The CDR3 has 15 residues. Per germline, CDR1 MNHEY and CDR2 SMNVEV (reference sequence). The CDR3 bases are TGTGCCAGCAGTTTATTCCAACAGAACTTCTATGGCTACACCTTC. Translation: CASSLFQQNFYGYTF.

This clone was observed a handful of times. This chain's CDR3 is CASSSGQAMAYEQYF. The CDR3 DNA is TGTGCCAGCAGCTCGGGACAGGCGATGGCCTACGAGCAGTACTTC. The rearrangement links TRBV7-9 to TRBJ2-7; 8 nucleotides match TRBD1. Germline loops: CDR1 SEHNR, CDR2 FQNEAQ (reference sequence). The trim removed 4 bases at V and 2 bases at J, leaving 7 bases unmatched. The CDR3 runs to 15 residues.

J is TRBJ2-1 and V is TRBV6-5, with 11 bases identical to TRBD2. Germline lookup yields CDR1 MNHEY and CDR2 SVGAGI. Trimming removed 4 bases from V and 7 bases from J; junction bases left unmatched: 6. This CDR3 has 15 amino acids. CDR3 amino acids: CASSSGSSGRNEQFF. The CDR3 bases are TGTGCCAGCAGTTCGGGGTCTAGCGGGAGGAATGAGCAGTTCTTC.

This clone occurred once. The chain combines TRBV2 with TRBJ1-3, with D tentatively TRBD1 (6 bases). The CDR3 is 16 residues long. The ends were cut back, 2 bases at V and 4 bases at J, with 15 bases in the middle. Germline CDR1 is SNHLY and CDR2 is FYNNEI. The CDR3 protein is CASSEIKGGPGNTIYF. The CDR3 DNA reads TGTGCCAGCAGTGAAATCAAGGGGGGGCCGGGAAACACCATATATTTT.

The chain is built from TRBV5-1 and TRBJ2-3; D not resolved. This CDR3 spans 12 amino acids. With 4 bases removed from V and 6 bases from J, the gap between germline ends came to 9 bases. The germline V gene has CDR1 SGHRS and CDR2 YFSETQ. For the CDR3, the DNA is TGCGCCAGCAGCCCCGGTTTGGATACGCAGTATTTT. Translating gives CASSPGLDTQYF.

For this clone: With a much larger clone just one base away, this may be a read error. This chain links TRBV11-3 with TRBJ1-1; 7 bases align to TRBD1. CDR3 size: 14 residues. Per the germline V gene, CDR1 is SGHNT and CDR2 is YENEEA. Trimming took 2 bases from V and 1 from J; bases not matched to a gene: 1. The DNA of the CDR3 is TGTGCCAGCAGCTTACAGGGGGAGAACACTGAAGCTTTCTTT. Protein product: CASSLQGENTEAFF.

This clone was detected a few times. V is TRBV7-9 and J is TRBJ2-5, with D tentatively TRBD1 (5 bases). The CDR3 runs 14 residues. The V and J ends lost 4 bases and 5 bases respectively, with 14 bases between them. Germline-derived CDR1 and CDR2 are SEHNR and FQNEAQ (reference sequence). As DNA, the CDR3 is TGTGCCAGCAGCTCGTGGACACTGGGGGAGACCCAGTACTTC. This translates into CASSSWTLGETQYF.

This chain connects TRBV18 to TRBJ2-1, with 8 bases lining up with TRBD1. Per germline, CDR1 KGHSH and CDR2 LQKENI. Losses at the gene ends were 5 bases for V and 1 base for J; bases not matched to a gene: 4. The CDR3 spans 15 residues. The CDR3 nucleotides read TGTGCCAGCTCAGCCGGACAGGGTTCCTACAATGAGCAGTTCTTC. Amino acid sequence: CASSAGQGSYNEQFF.

The V call is TRBV19, the J call TRBJ2-5, with 10 bases identical to TRBD1. The V and J ends lost 7 bases and 4 bases, in that order; junction bases with no gene match: 12. Germline lookup yields CDR1 LNHDA and CDR2 SQIVND (reference sequence). There are 16 residues in the CDR3. The CDR3 bases are TGTGCCAGTAATACCTTGCCGGGACAGGGGCCAGAGACCCAGTACTTC. This codes for CASNTLPGQGPETQYF.

CDR3 amino acids: CASSRGTGYALNYGYTF. CDR3 in DNA: TGTGCCAGCAGCCGCGGGACAGGTTATGCCCTTAACTATGGCTACACCTTC. This chain links TRBV5-6 with TRBJ1-2; 8 bases are a match to TRBD1. This CDR3 has 17 amino acids. The germline gives CDR1 SGHDT, CDR2 YYEEEE. Trimming removed 4 bases from V and 1 base from J; junction bases left unmatched: 12.